Presented here are 27 T cell receptor beta chains from one specimen sequenced in a study of blood T cell repertoires in COVID-19 (dated by TCRdb to 2018 to 2021). Library creation used the immunoSEQ multiplex PCR assay. The clones in this table, taken by TCRdb from immuneACCESS, are in-frame only. Not every clone is retained; where verified, under half of the shortfall comes from an unresolved V gene, and the cause of the rest is unknown. This sample holds more than 85,000 clones; about 81% were observed only once. The top ten constitute about 24% of the sample. Sequenced input: peripheral blood. These receptor sequences come from a man aged 65 to 79 with acute or convalescent COVID-19.

The chain has TRBV6-4 and TRBJ1-3; D gene unclear. The CDR3 is 15 amino acids. CDR1 MRHNA and CDR2 SNTAGT come from the germline V gene. Trimming cost V 3 bases and J 2 bases, with 11 bases left between them. The CDR3 DNA follows: TGTGCCAGCAGTGAAGAGTGCGGTCCTGGAAACACCATATATTTT. Translation: CASSEECGPGNTIYF.

This rearrangement joins TRBV2 to TRBJ1-5, with a weak D call TRBD1 (5 bases). The germline V gene has CDR1 SNHLY and CDR2 FYNNEI. The CDR3 contains 13 residues. V shed 6 bases and J shed 4 bases, with 10 bases lying between them. The CDR3 spells CASRWGENQPQHF. In DNA form, the CDR3 reads TGTGCCAGCAGGTGGGGGGAAAATCAGCCCCAGCATTTT.

The chain employs TRBV9 and TRBJ2-7; a weak D match, TRBD2 (5 bases). This CDR3 comprises 16 residues. V was trimmed by 3 bases and J by 1 base, leaving 17 bases between them. CDR1 and CDR2 from the germline V gene are SGDLS and YYNGEE. Here the CDR3 reads CASSESGSVWSYEQYF. DNA of the CDR3: TGTGCCAGCAGCGAGTCTGGGAGCGTGTGGTCCTACGAGCAGTACTTC.

This rearrangement joins TRBV7-8 to TRBJ1-1; D is undetermined. The germline CDR1 and CDR2 sequences are SGHVS and FQNEAQ. This CDR3 is built from 13 residues. V was pared by 5 bases and J by 1 base, with 8 bases between. The CDR3 protein is CASSRDKNTEAFF. CDR3 nucleotides: TGTGCCAGCAGCCGAGACAAGAACACTGAAGCTTTCTTT.

This clone was seen only a few times. J is TRBJ2-3 and V is TRBV5-4, with a possible D match to TRBD1 (5 bases). The CDR3 is made up of 16 amino acids. Germline CDR1 and CDR2: SGHNT and YYREEE (reference sequence). The V end was cut by 3 bases, the J end by 0 bases, with 14 bases between. The CDR3 is CASSSGQTLSTDTQYF. The CDR3 region has the DNA TGTGCCAGCAGCTCTGGACAAACCCTTAGCACAGATACGCAGTATTTT.

The chain links TRBV28 to TRBJ2-7; D might be TRBD1 (6 bases). Germline assignment: CDR1 MDHEN and CDR2 SYDVKM. V dropped 6 bases and J dropped 2 bases, with 11 bases sitting between them. The CDR3 consists of 13 residues. The chain's CDR3 is CASRLRTAYEQYF. CDR3 nucleotide sequence: TGTGCCAGCAGACTACGGACAGCCTACGAGCAGTACTTC.

The chain recombines TRBV19 with TRBJ2-3; 8 bases match TRBD2. J was trimmed by 2 bases and V by 6 bases; bases with no gene match: 4. The CDR3 is made up of 14 amino acids. Germline CDR1 is LNHDA and CDR2 is SQIVND (reference sequence). DNA for the CDR3: TGTGCCAGTAGAAGCGGGAGAGCCACAGATACGCAGTATTTT. Protein product: CASRSGRATDTQYF.

The rearrangement joins TRBV11-3 to TRBJ1-1, with D maybe TRBD1 (5 bases). Trimming removed 6 bases at V and 5 bases at J, with 13 bases between. CDR3 length: 13 residues. The V gene's germline CDR1 is SGHNT and CDR2 YENEEA. The CDR3 region is CASSYAGGTEAFF. CDR3 DNA sequence: TGTGCCAGCAGTTATGCCGGGGGAACTGAAGCTTTCTTT.

The chain couples TRBV3-1 (or the pseudogene TRBV3-2) to TRBJ1-2; TRBD1 matches 7 bases. The germline V gene has CDR1 LGHDT and CDR2 YNNKEL (reference sequence). V lost 3 bases and J lost 6; bases outside the gene matches: 7. The CDR3 is 14 residues long. CDR3 residues: CASSHYTGADGYTF. CDR3 coding DNA: TGTGCCAGCAGCCATTATACAGGGGCGGATGGCTACACCTTC.

V is TRBV3-1 (or the pseudogene TRBV3-2) and J is TRBJ1-5, with 7 bases aligning to TRBD1. The V gene's germline CDR1 is LGHDT and CDR2 YNNKEL (reference sequence). J was trimmed by 2 bases and V by 1 base; bases with no gene match: 5. This CDR3 has 16 residues. In DNA form, the CDR3 reads TGTGCCAGCAGCCAAGCCGCTACAGGGGGCAATCAGCCCCAGCATTTT. It yields the protein CASSQAATGGNQPQHF.

J is TRBJ2-7 and V is TRBV29-1; 12 positions agree with TRBD2. The ends lost 5 bases at V and 7 bases at J; junction bases unmatched: 9. CDR1 and CDR2 from the germline V gene are SQVTM and ANQGSEA. This CDR3 contains 14 residues. CDR3 loop: CSVSLRTSGKEQYF. CDR3 bases: TGCAGCGTTAGCTTAAGGACTAGCGGGAAGGAGCAGTACTTC.

This clone was detected a few times. The chain joins TRBV11-1 to TRBJ2-5; D is possibly TRBD2 (6 bases). The CDR3 runs 14 residues. From germline, CDR1 is SGHAT and CDR2 FQDESV (reference sequence). V was pared by 5 bases and J by 4 bases, with 14 bases between. The CDR3 sequence: CASSHRSEGETQYF. The CDR3 nucleotides read TGTGCCAGCAGCCATCGATCGGAGGGAGAGACCCAGTACTTC. Supplemented by reference TRBV11-1 and TRBJ2-5, the full variable domain reads EAEVAQSPRYKITEKSQAVAFWCDPISGHATLYWYRQILGQGPELLVQFQDESVVDDSQLPKDRFSAERLKGVDSTLKIQPAELGDSAMYLCASSHRSEGETQYFGPGTRLLVL.

In this sample, this clone turned up a few times. This chain uses TRBV5-1 with TRBJ2-6; 10 bases fit TRBD1. This CDR3 has 16 residues. Unmatched junction bases numbered 1, after V lost 4 bases and J lost 0 bases. Germline CDR1 SGHRS, CDR2 YFSETQ. The CDR3 loop reads CASSRTGGSGANVLTF. CDR3 bases: TGCGCCAGCAGCCGGACAGGGGGCTCTGGGGCCAACGTCCTGACTTTC.

This chain uses TRBV19 with TRBJ2-5, with 15 nucleotides matching TRBD2. V was pared by 5 bases and J by 1 base, with 11 bases of the junction left unmatched. Germline lookup yields CDR1 LNHDA and CDR2 SQIVND (reference sequence). The CDR3 length is 19 residues. The CDR3, as DNA: TGTGCCAGTAGTCCACGGACTAGCGGGAGGGCACGGCCCCAAGAGACCCAGTACTTC. Its translation is CASSPRTSGRARPQETQYF.

The J gene is TRBJ2-5, the V gene TRBV19, with unresolved D. The germline V gene has CDR1 LNHDA and CDR2 SQIVND (reference sequence). V shed 5 bases and J shed 2 bases, with 9 bases lying between them. The CDR3 has 13 residues. The CDR3 loop is CASSGRGQETQYF. Here the CDR3 DNA reads TGTGCCAGTAGTGGCAGAGGACAAGAGACCCAGTACTTC. The whole variable domain, filled in from reference TRBV19 and TRBJ2-5, reads DGGITQSPKYLFRKEGQNVTLSCEQNLNHDAMYWYRQDPGQGLRLIYYSQIVNDFQKGDIAEGYSVSREKKESFPLTVTSAQKNPTAFYLCASSGRGQETQYFGPGTRLLVL.

The chain joins TRBV7-9 to TRBJ1-5; 7 positions match TRBD1. This CDR3 is 15 amino acids long. V dropped 0 bases and J dropped 7; count of bases not matched to a gene: 6. Germline lookup yields CDR1 SEHNR and CDR2 FQNEAQ (reference sequence). The CDR3 DNA is TGTGCCAGCAGCTTAGCGGGACAGACGGACCAGCCCCAGCATTTT. Its translation: CASSLAGQTDQPQHF.

The chain employs TRBV28 and TRBJ1-2, with D possibly TRBD1 on 5 matching bases. The CDR3 totals 13 residues. V was shortened by 10 bases and J by 6 bases, with 18 bases between the two germline ends. Germline CDR1 reads MDHEN; CDR2 reads SYDVKM. The CDR3 DNA is TGTGCCACCCAGACACAGGTGGGGAATGGCTACACCTTC. This translates into CATQTQVGNGYTF.

V is TRBV15 and J is TRBJ2-1; a weak D match, TRBD1 (6 bases). Deletions cut 5 bases from V and 5 bases from J, with 13 bases between. Germline CDR1 LNHNV, CDR2 YYDKDF (reference sequence). CDR3 length: 14 residues. The CDR3 here is CATSRQDPNNEQFF. CDR3 bases: TGTGCCACCAGCCGACAGGATCCGAACAATGAGCAGTTCTTC.

This clone was observed a single time. This chain connects TRBV9 to TRBJ2-5; TRBD1 agrees at 8 bases. The CDR3 runs to 16 residues. The V gene end was trimmed by 3 bases and the J gene end by 2 bases; junction bases not matched to a gene: 9. Looked up from germline, CDR1 is SGDLS and CDR2 is YYNGEE. The CDR3 nucleotides are TGTGCCAGCAGCGCAGGTGGGACAGGCAGGCAAGAGACCCAGTACTTC. Amino acid sequence: CASSAGGTGRQETQYF.

The chain uses TRBV27 and TRBJ2-6, with 7 bases that match TRBD1. The V segment lost 5 bases and the J segment 0 bases; nucleotides outside the gene matches: 13. The CDR3 consists of 19 residues. Germline-derived CDR1 and CDR2 are MNHEY and SMNVEV (reference sequence). The CDR3 reads CASSPRKTGHISGANVLTF. CDR3 nucleotides: TGTGCCAGCAGTCCTCGGAAGACAGGGCACATCTCTGGGGCCAACGTCCTGACTTTC.

In this sample, this clone turned up a few times. The chain couples TRBV27 to TRBJ1-2; D perhaps matches TRBD1 (6 bases). V was shortened by 3 bases and J by 3 bases, with 11 bases between the two germline ends. The length of the CDR3 is 14 residues. Germline CDR1 MNHEY, CDR2 SMNVEV (reference sequence). CDR3 amino acids: CASSFRGGDYGYTF. The CDR3 bases are TGTGCCAGCAGTTTTCGGGGGGGCGACTATGGCTACACCTTC.

As to this clone: Other DNA sequences in the sample encode the same CDR3. The J gene is TRBJ2-7, the V gene TRBV30; a possible D gene is TRBD1 (5 bases). The CDR3 has 12 amino acids. Trimming left V 5 bases short and J 3 bases short, with 11 bases between. The germline V gene encodes CDR1 GTSNPN and CDR2 SVGIG (reference sequence). The DNA for the CDR3 is TGTGCCTGGCGCAGGGTGGACTACGAGCAGTACTTC. Translated, it gives CAWRRVDYEQYF.

V is TRBV6-5 and J is TRBJ1-3; D not certain. CDR1 MNHEY and CDR2 SVGAGI come from the germline V gene. V was cut by 5 bases and J by 3 bases, with 14 bases left in between. The CDR3 loop spans 15 amino acids. The CDR3 DNA sequence: TGTGCCAGCAGTCCGGGGAACAGAATTGGAAACACCATATATTTT. Encoded protein: CASSPGNRIGNTIYF.

The chain is built from TRBV7-8 and TRBJ2-3; D is perhaps TRBD1 (5 bases). Germline CDR1 SGHVS, CDR2 FQNEAQ. V lost 4 bases and J lost 4, with 12 bases in between. The CDR3 has 14 residues. CDR3 sequence reads: CASSSLDRSDTQYF. For the CDR3, the DNA is TGTGCCAGCAGCTCCCTCGACAGATCAGATACGCAGTATTTT.

CDR3 sequence reads: CASSEGTQYF. In nucleotides, the CDR3 is TGTGCCAGCAGCGAGGGGACCCAGTACTTC. The chain joins TRBV2 to TRBJ2-5, with D possibly matching TRBD2 (5 bases). Trimming shortened V by 6 bases and J by 7 bases, and 6 bases separated the two germline ends. The length of the CDR3 is 10 residues. The germline V gene has CDR1 SNHLY and CDR2 FYNNEI.

This sequence joins TRBV4-2 and TRBJ2-1; the match to TRBD1 covers 7 bases. V lost 3 bases, J lost 4 bases, and 6 bases stayed unmatched. CDR1 is LGHNA, CDR2 YNFKEQ, per germline. This CDR3 contains 15 residues. CDR3 protein: CASSHPVTGYNEQFF. CDR3 nucleotide sequence: TGTGCCAGCAGCCACCCGGTGACAGGGTACAATGAGCAGTTCTTC.

V gene TRBV12-3 or TRBV12-4 combines with J gene TRBJ1-2; D remains ambiguous. This CDR3 has 13 amino acids. Deletions cut 5 bases from V and 0 bases from J, with 7 bases between. The DNA for the CDR3 is TGTGCCAGCAGTGCCCGAGCTAACTATGGCTACACCTTC. This codes for CASSARANYGYTF.